This entry lists 16 T cell receptor beta chains sequenced from one sample in a study of neurological immune-mediated disorders. MiXCR, run by TCRdb on the 5' RACE reads, gives a single entry per CDR3 protein. This sample carries about 29,000 distinct CDR3 sequences, 3.3% of them seen once, and the ten largest clones take 7%. The sample comprised PBMCs. The receptors come from a woman in her twenties or thirties with multiple sclerosis.

There are many counts of this clonotype. The chain links TRBV7-9 to TRBJ1-1; possible D gene TRBD1, 6 bases. CDR1 is SEHNR and CDR2 is FQNEAQ in the germline V gene (reference sequence). This CDR3 is built from 12 residues. V lost 5 bases and J lost 10, with 14 bases in between. The CDR3 nucleotides are TGTGCCAGCAGCCGTGGGGGGCTGGGAGCTTTCTTT. The encoded protein is CASSRGGLGAFF. The full variable domain, completed using reference TRBV7-9 and TRBJ1-1, is DTGVSQNPRHKITKRGQNVTFRCDPISEHNRLYWYRQTLGQGPEFLTYFQNEAQLEKSRLLSDRFSAERPKGSFSTLEIQRTEQGDSAMYLCASSRGGLGAFFGQGTRLTVV.

This clonotype was detected many times. This chain links TRBV4-3 with TRBJ1-4; possibly TRBD1 for D (6 bases). This CDR3 spans 18 amino acids. The V end lost 1 base, the J end lost 1 base, and 16 bases lay between the germline ends. Germline assignment: CDR1 LGHNA and CDR2 YSLEER. CDR3 sequence: CASSQVGAGARTNEKLFF. DNA for the CDR3: TGCGCCAGCAGCCAAGTAGGGGCGGGGGCGCGAACTAATGAAAAACTGTTTTTT.

This clonotype was seen repeatedly, ten times or more. V gene TRBV11-2 combines with J gene TRBJ2-5; TRBD2 agrees at 7 bases. Trimming cost V 7 bases and J 7 bases; bases outside gene matches: 6. This CDR3 has 12 amino acids. CDR1 and CDR2 (germline): SGHAT, FQNNGV. The CDR3 region is CASNGRRGTQYF. CDR3 nucleotides: TGTGCCAGCAACGGGAGGCGAGGGACCCAGTACTTC.

The table lists this clonotype with many counts. The chain recombines TRBV12-3 or TRBV12-4 with TRBJ2-7; no clear D. The CDR3 covers 13 residues. The V gene lost 6 bases and the J gene lost 4 bases, with 13 bases spanning the gap. For the CDR3, the DNA is TGTGCCAGCAGGAGGTCCTCAAAGTACGAGCAGTACTTC. It translates to CASRRSSKYEQYF.

A remark on this clonotype: Sequence at one end of the junction differs from germline and may be a read error. The CDR3: CASSQDQTGGRQPQNF. The CDR3 DNA is TGTGCCAGCAGCCAAGATCAGACAGGGGGTCGGCAGCCCCAGAATTTT. The J gene is TRBJ1-5, the V gene TRBV4-2, with 9 bases matching TRBD1. This CDR3 comprises 16 residues. Germline CDR1 is LGHNA and CDR2 is YNFKEQ.

This clonotype was seen a few times. V and J are TRBV20-1 and TRBJ1-5, with D perhaps TRBD1 (5 bases). The CDR3 spans 14 residues. V was pared by 3 bases and J by 7 bases, with 16 bases between. The germline CDR1 and CDR2 sequences are DFQATT and SNEGSKA (reference sequence). The chain's CDR3 is CSASVGGKPQPQHF. In nucleotides, the CDR3 is TGCAGTGCTAGTGTTGGGGGGAAGCCCCAGCCCCAGCATTTT.

At least ten counts were recorded for this clonotype. The V gene is TRBV11-3, the J gene TRBJ1-1; tentative D call: TRBD1 (6 bases). Germline loops: CDR1 SGHNT, CDR2 YENEEA. With 3 bases removed from V and 0 bases from J, the gap between germline ends came to 8 bases. This CDR3 spans 14 amino acids. CDR3 DNA: TGTGCCAGCAGCTTCGGACAGTTGAACACTGAAGCTTTCTTT. This encodes CASSFGQLNTEAFF.

This clonotype has ten or more counts. V usage is TRBV7-2 and J usage is TRBJ2-7; 12 bases agree with TRBD1. Germline trimming cut 5 bases from V and 8 bases from J; bases unmatched to any gene: 7. Per germline, CDR1 SGHTA and CDR2 FQGNSA. The CDR3 contains 14 residues. The CDR3 nucleotides read TGTGCCAGCAGCAGCCGGGACAGGGGGCATAAGCAGTACTTC. It translates to CASSSRDRGHKQYF. The whole variable domain, filled in from reference TRBV7-2 and TRBJ2-7, reads GAGVSQSPSNKVTEKGKDVELRCDPISGHTALYWYRQSLGQGLEFLIYFQGNSAPDKSGLPSDRFSAERTGGSVSTLTIQRTQQEDSAVYLCASSSRDRGHKQYFGPGTRLTVT.

This clonotype was counted between two and nine times. The chain couples TRBV5-8 to TRBJ2-2; 14 bases fit TRBD2. Germline loops: CDR1 SGHTS, CDR2 YDEGEE. This CDR3 contains 16 residues. J lost 4 bases, V lost 4 bases, and 3 bases had no gene match. CDR3 amino acids: CASSRGLAGVTGELFF. CDR3 sequence (DNA): TGTGCCAGCAGCCGGGGACTAGCGGGAGTCACCGGGGAGCTGTTTTTT. Filled out from reference TRBV5-8 and TRBJ2-2, the complete variable domain reads EAGVTQSPTHLIKTRGQQATLRCSPISGHTSVYWYQQALGLGLQFLLWYDEGEERNRGNFPPRFSGRQFPNYSSELNVNALELEDSALYLCASSRGLAGVTGELFFGEGSRLTVL.

In this sample, this clonotype turned up many times. This chain uses TRBV7-9 with TRBJ1-1, with a possible D match to TRBD1 (5 bases). The germline CDR1 and CDR2 sequences are SEHNR and FQNEAQ (reference sequence). The V end was cut by 0 bases, the J end by 2 bases, with 13 bases between. CDR3 length: 16 amino acids. CDR3 in amino acids: CASSLALSGHNTEAFF. The CDR3 DNA sequence: TGTGCCAGCAGCTTAGCCCTGTCGGGGCACAACACTGAAGCTTTCTTT.

This clonotype has at least ten counts. The chain is built from TRBV20-1 and TRBJ2-4, with 8 bases lining up with TRBD1. The CDR3 has 14 residues. Germline lookup yields CDR1 DFQATT and CDR2 SNEGSKA (reference sequence). V gave up 3 bases and J gave up 6 bases; unmatched junction bases: 7. CDR3 residues: CSASLVTGGNIQYF. In DNA, the CDR3 is TGCAGTGCTAGTCTAGTTACAGGGGGAAACATTCAGTACTTC.

In its sample, this clonotype was seen many times. The DNA of the CDR3 is TGTGCCAGCAGTTTTAAGTCGGACACTGAAGCTTTCTTT. Translation gives CASSFKSDTEAFF. The gene calls are TRBV27 and TRBJ1-1; D remains ambiguous. Trimming removed 3 bases at V and 3 bases at J, with 8 bases between. The germline V gene encodes CDR1 MNHEY and CDR2 SMNVEV (reference sequence). CDR3 length: 13 residues.

This clonotype was seen ten or more times. The chain employs TRBV20-1 and TRBJ2-1; D tentatively reads TRBD1 or TRBD2 (5 bases each). The CDR3 extends over 11 amino acids. The ends were cut back, 0 bases at V and 15 bases at J, with 12 bases in the middle. Germline V CDR1 and CDR2: DFQATT, SNEGSKA (reference sequence). The CDR3: CSARDGTSWFF. In DNA, the CDR3 is TGCAGTGCTAGAGATGGGACCAGTTGGTTCTTC.

This clonotype was seen at least ten times. V is TRBV20-1 and J is TRBJ2-7; D gene uncertain. Trimming removed 0 bases from V and 3 bases from J, with 15 bases in between. The CDR3 spans 15 residues. CDR1 and CDR2 (germline): DFQATT, SNEGSKA (reference sequence). The CDR3 region is CSARDGGSSFYEQYF. The CDR3 DNA sequence: TGCAGTGCTAGAGATGGCGGAAGCAGCTTCTACGAGCAGTACTTC.

This clonotype was picked up many times. The chain links TRBV12-3 or TRBV12-4 to TRBJ2-7; TRBD2 is a possible D gene (6 bases). Trimming stripped 5 bases from V and 5 bases from J, with 19 bases between. This CDR3 comprises 15 residues. This CDR3 is CASSIRGNWWDEQYF. CDR3 bases: TGTGCCAGCAGTATCCGGGGGAATTGGTGGGACGAGCAGTACTTC.

This clonotype has ten or more counts. This chain joins TRBV5-1 and TRBJ2-7; D may correspond to TRBD1 or TRBD2 (5 bases each). CDR3 length: 14 amino acids. Germline V gene lookup returns CDR1 SGHRS and CDR2 YFSETQ. The V end lost 3 bases, the J end lost 2 bases, and 12 bases lay between the germline ends. This CDR3 reads CASSSGTAAYEQYF. The CDR3 DNA reads as TGCGCCAGCAGCTCTGGGACGGCTGCCTACGAGCAGTACTTC.